The 6 T cell receptor beta chains in this list originate from one sample, sequenced in a study of cytomegalovirus exposure and HLA in healthy donors. PCR employed 60 Vbeta and 13 Jbeta primers. The assay was immunoSEQ multiplex PCR, and TCRdb's table has in-frame clones only and misses some. The sample totals approximately 75,000 clones. The material sequenced was PBMCs. These receptors all stem from a boy between 10 and 17 years old in good health and CMV-seronegative.

The chain uses TRBV18 and TRBJ2-2; D possibly corresponds to TRBD2 (5 bases). Looked up from germline, CDR1 is KGHSH and CDR2 is LQKENI. The CDR3 is 14 amino acids. The ends were cut back, 0 bases at V and 5 bases at J, with 7 bases in the middle. The CDR3 loop is CASSPPGVTGELFF. CDR3 sequence (DNA): TGTGCCAGCTCACCACCGGGAGTTACCGGGGAGCTGTTTTTT.

The chain links TRBV11-3 to TRBJ2-1; no definite D call. The CDR3 sequence is 12 residues long. The V and J ends lost 7 bases and 5 bases respectively, with 9 bases between them. The germline CDR1 and CDR2 sequences are SGHNT and YENEEA. The CDR3: CASKGGDNEQFF. CDR3 coding DNA: TGTGCCAGCAAAGGCGGCGACAATGAGCAGTTCTTC.

The V and J genes are TRBV18 and TRBJ2-2; D not resolved. This CDR3 contains 15 residues. CDR1 is KGHSH and CDR2 is LQKENI in the germline V gene. Trimming left V 1 base short and J 2 bases short, with 8 bases between. CDR3 sequence (DNA): TGTGCCAGCTCACCACAGAGTACTAACACCGGGGAGCTGTTTTTT. Amino acid sequence: CASSPQSTNTGELFF.

Comments on this clone: A junction end diverges from the germline sequence, so it may reflect a read error. The V and J genes are TRBV29-1 and TRBJ2-1, with D unresolved. CDR1 and CDR2 (germline): SQVTM, ANQGSEA. The CDR3 has 13 residues. The CDR3 DNA follows: TGCAGCGTGAGCACCGCACGCTACAGTGAGCAGTTCTTC. Translating gives CSVSTARYSEQFF.

V gene TRBV6-1 combines with J gene TRBJ1-1; possibly TRBD1 for D (6 bases). Germline V gene data show CDR1 as MNHNS and CDR2 as SASEGT. V shed 4 bases and J shed 4 bases, with 16 bases lying between them. The CDR3 covers 15 residues. The CDR3 is CASSADSSYGTEAFF. CDR3 DNA: TGTGCCAGCAGTGCGGACAGCTCGTACGGCACTGAAGCTTTCTTT.

The genes are TRBV18 and TRBJ1-6; 7 bases are a match to TRBD1. The CDR3 is made up of 13 amino acids. In germline, CDR1 is KGHSH, CDR2 LQKENI. The V gene end was trimmed by 6 bases and the J gene end by 5 bases; junction bases not matched to a gene: 1. The CDR3, as DNA: TGTGCCAGCTCGACAGGGAATAATTCACCCCTCCACTTT. This gives the protein CASSTGNNSPLHF.